The 24 T cell receptor beta chains listed next were all sequenced from one sample in a study of quantifying T cell responses using KT2 cells. Background on the study: RNA was reverse transcribed with TCR alpha and beta constant-region primers.

An oligo carrying a UMI was ligated to the cDNA 3' end. The first PCR ran 3 to 5 cycles with an equimolar RC1.1 and RC1.2 beta primer mix. TCRdb re-derived calls from the UMI-ligation and nested PCR reads in MiXCR, one entry per CDR3 protein. The sample has 25,000 to 35,000 distinct CDR3 sequences; about a tenth are singletons. Sequencing was carried out using PBMCs spiked with cells of the T cell clone KT2. The receptors come from a human donor.

In this sample, this clonotype turned up many times. This chain uses TRBV29-1 with TRBJ1-1; 7 bases map to TRBD1. The CDR3 contains 14 residues. Trimming removed 5 bases from V and 1 base from J; junction bases left unmatched: 7. Per germline, CDR1 SQVTM and CDR2 ANQGSEA. CDR3 bases: TGCAGCGTTTACGTAAGGACAGGGAACACTGAAGCTTTCTTT. Translated: CSVYVRTGNTEAFF.

The gene calls are TRBV2 and TRBJ2-5, with a weak D call TRBD2 (6 bases). The CDR3 sequence is 14 residues long. The germline gives CDR1 SNHLY, CDR2 FYNNEI. V was cut by 8 bases and J by 2 bases, with 15 bases left in between. This CDR3 reads CASQNRDFQETQYF. The CDR3 nucleotides read TGTGCCAGCCAAAACCGGGACTTTCAAGAGACCCAGTACTTC. The whole variable domain, remainder taken from reference TRBV2 and TRBJ2-5, is EPEVTQTPSHQVTQMGQEVILRCVPISNHLYFYWYRQILGQKVEFLVSFYNNEISEKSEIFDDQFSVERPDGSNFTLKIRSTKLEDSAMYFCASQNRDFQETQYFGPGTRLLVL.

The J gene is TRBJ2-7, the V gene TRBV3-1; D perhaps matches TRBD2 (5 bases). V was pared by 3 bases and J by 0 bases, with 18 bases between. Germline V gives CDR1 LGHDT, CDR2 YNNKEL (reference sequence). The CDR3 is 17 residues long. In DNA, the CDR3 is TGTGCCAGCAGCCATTTGGCGGGCGAGCGGATCTCCTACGAGCAGTACTTC. This codes for CASSHLAGERISYEQYF.

This clonotype was detected many times. The chain joins TRBV13 to TRBJ1-1; TRBD1 matches at 12 bases. The J segment lost 6 bases and the V segment lost 0 bases, leaving 5 bases of the junction unmatched. This CDR3 has 16 residues. The germline gives CDR1 PRHDT, CDR2 FYEKMQ (reference sequence). CDR3 sequence: CASSLGTRDRGPEAFF. The CDR3 DNA is TGTGCCAGCAGCTTAGGGACCCGGGACAGGGGGCCTGAAGCTTTCTTT.

This clonotype was observed a handful of times. The V and J genes are TRBV28 and TRBJ2-7; TRBD2 matches 7 bases. V lost 5 bases, J lost 3 bases, and 10 bases stayed unmatched. From germline, CDR1 is MDHEN and CDR2 SYDVKM. The CDR3 length is 15 residues. The CDR3 loop is CASSPTGGFLYEQYF. CDR3 bases: TGTGCCAGCAGTCCTACCGGGGGGTTTCTCTACGAGCAGTACTTC.

The chain links TRBV12-5 to TRBJ2-7, with D possibly called TRBD1 or TRBD2 (5 bases each). Germline V gene data show CDR1 as LGHNT and CDR2 as FRNRAP. CDR3 length: 14 residues. V lost 6 bases, J lost 7 bases, and 19 bases lay in between. CDR3 sequence reads: CASGGDFRAGEQYF. CDR3 in DNA: TGTGCTAGTGGGGGGGATTTTAGGGCCGGGGAGCAGTACTTC.

This clonotype was observed a few times. J is TRBJ2-1 and V is TRBV11-3; 8 nucleotides line up with TRBD1. V lost 1 base and J lost 4; bases outside the gene matches: 3. This CDR3 contains 15 residues. Germline loops: CDR1 SGHNT, CDR2 YENEEA. CDR3 in amino acids: CASSLGGTGYNEQFF. The CDR3 DNA reads TGTGCCAGCAGCTTAGGCGGGACAGGTTACAATGAGCAGTTCTTC.

The chain employs TRBV20-1 and TRBJ1-1, with D maybe TRBD1 (5 bases). The ends were cut back, 8 bases at V and 4 bases at J, with 20 bases in the middle. The CDR3 extends over 14 amino acids. CDR1 DFQATT and CDR2 SNEGSKA come from the germline V gene (reference sequence). The DNA of the CDR3 is TGCAGTAATAGTCCAGGGTTCGGAGTCACTGAAGCTTTCTTT. Its protein is CSNSPGFGVTEAFF.

This chain joins TRBV27 and TRBJ2-1; no definite D call. Trimming stripped 5 bases from V and 0 bases from J, with 11 bases between. The V gene's germline CDR1 is MNHEY and CDR2 SMNVEV (reference sequence). The CDR3 has 15 residues. CDR3 nucleotides: TGTGCCAGCAGTCTGATTCCGAGCTCCTACAATGAGCAGTTCTTC. Translated, it gives CASSLIPSSYNEQFF.

The gene calls are TRBV12-3 or TRBV12-4 and TRBJ2-6; 7 positions agree with TRBD1. The CDR3 spans 16 residues. Unmatched junction bases numbered 4, after V lost 3 bases and J lost 2 bases. The CDR3 DNA follows: TGTGCCAGCAGTTTGACAGGGATAACTGGGGCCAACGTCCTGACTTTC. Its translation: CASSLTGITGANVLTF.

The chain recombines TRBV20-1 with TRBJ2-5; D is unresolved. V dropped 4 bases and J dropped 0 bases, with 12 bases sitting between them. This CDR3 comprises 14 residues. Germline lookup yields CDR1 DFQATT and CDR2 SNEGSKA (reference sequence). In DNA form, the CDR3 reads TGCAGTGCTACACGGACGCGGAACCAAGAGACCCAGTACTTC. Translating gives CSATRTRNQETQYF.

This clonotype turned up a few times. The rearrangement uses TRBV7-6 and TRBJ1-4, with 9 positions matching TRBD1. There are 15 residues in the CDR3. V lost 2 bases, J lost 5 bases, and 3 bases stayed unmatched. CDR1 SGHVS and CDR2 FNYEAQ come from the germline V gene. The chain's CDR3 is CASSLFGTGNEKLFF. For the CDR3, the DNA is TGTGCCAGCAGCTTATTTGGGACAGGGAATGAAAAACTGTTTTTT.

At least ten counts were recorded for this clonotype. The rearrangement uses TRBV13 and TRBJ2-7, with TRBD2 identical over 9 bases. The V segment lost 3 bases and the J segment 2 bases; nucleotides outside the gene matches: 5. The CDR3 has 15 amino acids. Germline CDR1 reads PRHDT; CDR2 reads FYEKMQ (reference sequence). The CDR3 coding sequence is TGTGCCAGCAGCTTTAGCGGGAGAAGACCCTACGAGCAGTACTTC. Translated: CASSFSGRRPYEQYF.

The chain carries TRBV6-2 or TRBV6-3 and TRBJ2-1; D is perhaps TRBD2 (5 bases). Germline CDR1 is MNHEY and CDR2 is SVGEGT. Trimming shortened V by 7 bases and J by 6 bases, and 16 bases separated the two germline ends. CDR3 length: 14 residues. The CDR3 DNA follows: TGTGCCAGCACCCGAACTCCCGAGGGCAATGAGCAGTTCTTC. Its translation is CASTRTPEGNEQFF.

Ten or more counts support this clonotype. The rearrangement uses TRBV6-6 and TRBJ2-1; unclear D gene. CDR3 size: 17 residues. Per the germline V gene, CDR1 is MNHNY and CDR2 is SVGAGI (reference sequence). The V and J ends lost 0 bases and 4 bases respectively, with 16 bases between them. The CDR3 bases are TGTGCCAGCAGTTACTCTCTGCCCGTCAATGTATACAATGAGCAGTTCTTC. This gives the protein CASSYSLPVNVYNEQFF.

The chain carries TRBV6-5 and TRBJ2-2, with 7 bases identical to TRBD1. The germline V gene encodes CDR1 MNHEY and CDR2 SVGAGI. Trimming at V came to 2 bases and at J to 3 bases, leaving 3 bases not matched to a gene. The CDR3 runs 15 residues. In DNA form, the CDR3 reads TGTGCCAGCAGTTACCCGACAGGGCACACCGGGGAGCTGTTTTTT. It yields the protein CASSYPTGHTGELFF.

This sequence joins TRBV2 and TRBJ1-3, with a possible D match to TRBD1 (5 bases). V was cut by 6 bases and J by 4 bases, with 7 bases left in between. The CDR3 spans 12 residues. CDR1 is SNHLY and CDR2 is FYNNEI in the germline V gene. Written as DNA, the CDR3 is TGTGCCAGCAGGGACATCGGAAACACCATATATTTT. Encoded protein: CASRDIGNTIYF.

This chain connects TRBV7-8 to TRBJ1-2; 8 bases align to TRBD1. Trimming took 2 bases from V and 7 from J; bases not matched to a gene: 9. Germline values: CDR1 SGHVS, CDR2 FQNEAQ. This CDR3 has 15 amino acids. CDR3 in DNA: TGTGCCAGCAGCTTATACCGTGAGGACAGGGCTGGCTACACCTTC. Its protein is CASSLYREDRAGYTF.

This clonotype counts as medium-sized. The V and J genes are TRBV29-1 and TRBJ1-5, with 8 positions matching TRBD1. The germline gives CDR1 SQVTM, CDR2 ANQGSEA. The CDR3 spans 13 residues. The V and J ends lost 4 bases and 3 bases, in that order; junction bases with no gene match: 2. This CDR3 reads CSVGQGINQPQHF. The CDR3 DNA reads as TGCAGCGTTGGACAGGGGATCAATCAGCCCCAGCATTTT.

The chain couples TRBV5-1 to TRBJ1-1; TRBD1 might be the D (6 bases). Germline V CDR1 and CDR2: SGHRS, YFSETQ. The CDR3 contains 14 residues. V lost 4 bases and J 1 base, leaving 11 bases between the germline ends. The CDR3 here is CASSPGAPNTEAFF. CDR3 nucleotides: TGCGCCAGCAGCCCGGGGGCACCGAACACTGAAGCTTTCTTT.

In its sample, this clonotype was seen many times. This chain links TRBV6-5 with TRBJ2-5; D perhaps matches TRBD2 (5 bases). Germline CDR1 and CDR2: MNHEY and SVGAGI. The V and J ends lost 6 bases and 3 bases respectively, with 11 bases between them. The CDR3 runs 13 residues. This CDR3 is CASSNGMEETQYF. As DNA, the CDR3 is TGTGCCAGCAGCAACGGGATGGAAGAGACCCAGTACTTC.

This clonotype turned up a few times. The rearrangement uses TRBV20-1 and TRBJ2-3; 11 nucleotides match TRBD2. The CDR3 consists of 15 residues. J was trimmed by 4 bases and V by 5 bases; bases with no gene match: 8. Germline lookup yields CDR1 DFQATT and CDR2 SNEGSKA (reference sequence). The CDR3 nucleotides read TGCAGTGCTCCCTTAGCGGGAGGGCCCCCAGATACGCAGTATTTT. It encodes CSAPLAGGPPDTQYF.

The CDR3 DNA reads as TGTGCCAGCAGCCCTGGGACTAGCGGGGGGCCGAACACCGGGGAGCTGTTTTTT. As protein: CASSPGTSGGPNTGELFF. The chain couples TRBV12-3 or TRBV12-4 to TRBJ2-2; 15 nucleotides line up with TRBD2. The CDR3 contains 18 residues. V gave up 6 bases and J gave up 0 bases; unmatched junction bases: 5.

The chain joins TRBV4-1 to TRBJ1-5; D may be TRBD1 (6 bases). The germline V gene encodes CDR1 MGHRA and CDR2 YSYEKL. V lost 1 base and J 2 bases, leaving 12 bases between the germline ends. The CDR3 loop spans 16 amino acids. The CDR3 coding sequence is TGCGCCAGCAGCCAAGCGGGGGCGGGGGGCAATCAGCCCCAGCATTTT. Translating gives CASSQAGAGGNQPQHF.